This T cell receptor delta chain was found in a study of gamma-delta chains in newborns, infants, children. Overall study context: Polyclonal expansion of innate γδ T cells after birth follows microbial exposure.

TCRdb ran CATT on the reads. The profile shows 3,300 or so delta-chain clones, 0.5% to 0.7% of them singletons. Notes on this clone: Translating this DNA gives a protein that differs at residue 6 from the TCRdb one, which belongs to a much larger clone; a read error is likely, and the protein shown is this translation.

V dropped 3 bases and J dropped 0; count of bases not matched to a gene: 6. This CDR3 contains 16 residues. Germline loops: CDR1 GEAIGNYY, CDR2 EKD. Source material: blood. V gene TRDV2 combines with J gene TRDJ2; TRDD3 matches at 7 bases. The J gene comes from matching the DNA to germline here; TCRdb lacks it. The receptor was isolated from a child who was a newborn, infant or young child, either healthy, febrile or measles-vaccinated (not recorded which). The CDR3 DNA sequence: TGTGCCTGTGACGTAATGGGGGAAGCTTTGACAGCACAACTCTTCTTT. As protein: CACDVMGEALTAQLFF.